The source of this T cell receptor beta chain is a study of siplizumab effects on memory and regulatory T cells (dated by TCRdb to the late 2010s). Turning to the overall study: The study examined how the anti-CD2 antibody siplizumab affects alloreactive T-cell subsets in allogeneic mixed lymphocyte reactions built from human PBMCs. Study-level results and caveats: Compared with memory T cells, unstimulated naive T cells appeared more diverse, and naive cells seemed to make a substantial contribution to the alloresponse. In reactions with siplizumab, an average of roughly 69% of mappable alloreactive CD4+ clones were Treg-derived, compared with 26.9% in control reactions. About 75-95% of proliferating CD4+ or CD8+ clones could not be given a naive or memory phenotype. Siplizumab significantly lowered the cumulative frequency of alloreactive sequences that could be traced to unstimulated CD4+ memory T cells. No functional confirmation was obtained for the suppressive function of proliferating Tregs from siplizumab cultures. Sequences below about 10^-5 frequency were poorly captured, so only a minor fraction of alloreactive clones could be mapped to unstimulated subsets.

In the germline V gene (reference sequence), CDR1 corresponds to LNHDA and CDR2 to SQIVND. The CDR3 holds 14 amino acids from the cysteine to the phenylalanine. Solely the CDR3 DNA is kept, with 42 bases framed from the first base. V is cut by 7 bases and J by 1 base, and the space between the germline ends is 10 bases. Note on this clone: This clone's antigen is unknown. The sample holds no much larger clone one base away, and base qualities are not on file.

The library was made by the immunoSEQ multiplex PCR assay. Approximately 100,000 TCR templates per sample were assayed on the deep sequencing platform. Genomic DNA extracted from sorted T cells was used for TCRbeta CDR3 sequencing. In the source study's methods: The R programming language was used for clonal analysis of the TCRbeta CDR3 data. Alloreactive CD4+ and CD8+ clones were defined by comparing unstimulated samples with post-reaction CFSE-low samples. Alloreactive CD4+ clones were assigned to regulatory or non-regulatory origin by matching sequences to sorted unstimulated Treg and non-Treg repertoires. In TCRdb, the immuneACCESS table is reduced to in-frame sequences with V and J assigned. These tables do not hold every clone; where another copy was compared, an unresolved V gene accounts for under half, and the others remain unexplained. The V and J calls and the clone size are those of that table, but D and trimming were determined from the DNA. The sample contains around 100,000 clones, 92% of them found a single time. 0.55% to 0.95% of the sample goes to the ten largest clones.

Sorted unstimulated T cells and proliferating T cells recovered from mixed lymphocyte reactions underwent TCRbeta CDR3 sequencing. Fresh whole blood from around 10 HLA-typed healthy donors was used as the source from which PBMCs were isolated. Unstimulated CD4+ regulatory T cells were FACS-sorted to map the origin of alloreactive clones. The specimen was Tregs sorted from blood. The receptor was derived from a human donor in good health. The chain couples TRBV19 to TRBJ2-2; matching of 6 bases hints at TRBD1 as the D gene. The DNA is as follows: TGTGCCAGTATCCAGACAGGGAACACCGGGGAGCTGTTTTTT. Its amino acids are CASIQTGNTGELFF.